The 16 T cell receptor beta chains in this list originate from one sample, sequenced in a study of vaccination effects on CD4 cells after COVID-19. At the end of around 11 days of culture, CD4+ T cells were isolated. The participants, recipients of two vaccine doses, got either BNT162b2 or mRNA-1273. Antigens of these TCRs are unknown. Method: immunoSEQ multiplex PCR; TCRdb's copy keeps in-frame clones and lacks some. The sample lists under 70,000 clones; about 74% were seen once. Sequencing was performed on CD4+ T cells from PBMCs cultured without peptide, taken after COVID-19 vaccination. The receptors stem from a human donor who received a COVID-19 vaccine.

This clone was recorded a few times. The chain recombines TRBV7-8 with TRBJ1-2; D is ambiguous. Trimming left V 5 bases short and J 1 base short, with 8 bases between. The CDR3 totals 13 residues. In germline, CDR1 is SGHVS, CDR2 FQNEAQ. The CDR3, as DNA: TGTGCCAGCAGCGCAACAGTTAACTATGGCTACACCTTC. Protein: CASSATVNYGYTF.

This sequence joins TRBV28 and TRBJ2-3; 9 bases are a match to TRBD2. The CDR3 is made up of 16 amino acids. J lost 5 bases, V lost 4 bases, and 10 bases had no gene match. In germline, CDR1 is MDHEN, CDR2 SYDVKM. CDR3 residues: CASSSRGGGALDTQYF. In nucleotides, the CDR3 is TGTGCCAGCAGTTCTCGCGGCGGGGGGGCTTTAGATACGCAGTATTTT.

The genes are TRBV7-2 and TRBJ2-3; 16 bases are a match to TRBD2. CDR3 length equals 15 residues. V lost 4 bases and J lost 12; bases outside the gene matches: 7. CDR1 SGHTA and CDR2 FQGNSA come from the germline V gene. CDR3 protein: CASSSTGTSGGDQYF. In DNA, the CDR3 is TGTGCCAGCAGCTCGACCGGGACTAGCGGGGGGGATCAGTATTTT.

The chain is built from TRBV6-6 and TRBJ1-2; the D is unclear. V lost 1 base to trimming and J lost 2 bases, with 8 bases between them. The CDR3 length is 14 residues. CDR1 MNHNY and CDR2 SVGAGI come from the germline V gene (reference sequence). Here the CDR3 DNA reads TGTGCCAGCAGTTACTTTGGTGAGAACTATGGCTACACCTTC. It is translated as CASSYFGENYGYTF.

In its sample, this clone was seen once. This sequence joins TRBV3-1 (or the pseudogene TRBV3-2) and TRBJ2-1; 8 bases align to TRBD2. The CDR3 runs 15 residues. Trimming took 4 bases from V and 4 from J; bases not matched to a gene: 6. Germline loops: CDR1 LGHDT, CDR2 YNNKEL (reference sequence). CDR3 region: CASSLSRGGYNEQFF. CDR3 bases: TGTGCCAGCAGCCTCAGTCGCGGGGGGTACAATGAGCAGTTCTTC.

The gene calls are TRBV6-2 or TRBV6-3 and TRBJ2-1, with no clear D. V lost 0 bases and J lost 10, with 10 bases in between. This CDR3 contains 13 residues. Germline-derived CDR1 and CDR2 are MNHEY and SVGEGT. CDR3 DNA: TGTGCCAGCAGTTACTCGAATCAATGGGAGCAGTTCTTC. It is translated as CASSYSNQWEQFF.

A few counts support this clone. The chain uses TRBV9 and TRBJ1-6, with D uncertain. In germline, CDR1 is SGDLS, CDR2 YYNGEE. This CDR3 is 14 amino acids long. Trimming removed 4 bases from V and 8 bases from J, with 13 bases in between. The CDR3 DNA is TGTGCCAGCAGCCTGGACGGATTTGATTCACCCCTCCACTTT. Amino acid sequence: CASSLDGFDSPLHF. The variable domain in full, completed from reference TRBV9 and TRBJ1-6, reads DSGVTQTPKHLITATGQRVTLRCSPRSGDLSVYWYQQSLDQGLQFLIQYYNGEERAKGNILERFSAQQFPDLHSELNLSSLELGDSALYFCASSLDGFDSPLHFGNGTRLTVT.

Only a few counts were recorded for this clone. This chain uses TRBV6-5 with TRBJ1-1, with D possibly matching TRBD1 (6 bases). Looked up from germline, CDR1 is MNHEY and CDR2 is SVGAGI. Trimming stripped 6 bases from V and 1 base from J, with 12 bases between. CDR3 size: 14 residues. The chain's CDR3 is CASSSGHRNTEAFF. Written as DNA, the CDR3 is TGTGCCAGCAGCTCGGGACATCGGAACACTGAAGCTTTCTTT.

The chain employs TRBV6-6 and TRBJ2-1, with TRBD1 matching over 7 bases. The CDR3 length is 12 residues. Germline-derived CDR1 and CDR2 are MNHNY and SVGAGI (reference sequence). Trimming cost V 6 bases and J 10 bases; bases outside gene matches: 6. The DNA of the CDR3 is TGTGCCAGCAGCCTCACAGGGGTAGAGCAGTTCTTC. Translated: CASSLTGVEQFF.

The genes are TRBV2 and TRBJ2-3; 9 nucleotides match TRBD1. Per the germline V gene, CDR1 is SNHLY and CDR2 is FYNNEI. The CDR3 contains 13 residues. V lost 9 bases, J lost 2 bases, and 3 bases stayed unmatched. The CDR3 region has the DNA TGTGCCAGTATACAGGGGGCCACAGATACGCAGTATTTT. Protein: CASIQGATDTQYF.

Only one count was recorded for this clone. V and J are TRBV5-4 and TRBJ2-5; TRBD1 agrees at 8 bases. The CDR3 extends over 15 amino acids. In germline, CDR1 is SGHNT, CDR2 YYREEE (reference sequence). The V and J ends lost 0 bases and 6 bases, in that order; junction bases with no gene match: 7. The CDR3 protein is CASSLGAGGEQTQYF. The DNA of the CDR3 is TGTGCCAGCAGCTTGGGGGCAGGGGGCGAACAGACCCAGTACTTC.

This clone is a singleton in its sample. V and J are TRBV2 and TRBJ2-6; TRBD1 is a possible D gene (6 bases). The V and J ends lost 6 bases and 0 bases respectively, with 9 bases between them. This CDR3 is built from 15 residues. The germline CDR1 and CDR2 sequences are SNHLY and FYNNEI. CDR3 nucleotides: TGTGCCAGCAGACGGACAGACTCTGGGGCCAACGTCCTGACTTTC. It codes for CASRRTDSGANVLTF.

The rearrangement links TRBV4-1 to TRBJ1-1; TRBD1 is a possible D gene (5 bases). The germline CDR1 and CDR2 sequences are MGHRA and YSYEKL. V was trimmed by 6 bases and J by 4 bases, leaving 21 bases between them. The CDR3 has 16 amino acids. In DNA, the CDR3 is TGCGCCAGCAGAGGGGACTCCACTCCCTCCGGCACTGAAGCTTTCTTT. Protein: CASRGDSTPSGTEAFF.

The chain links TRBV7-9 to TRBJ2-5, with TRBD2 matching 8 bases. The CDR3 runs to 14 residues. The junction had 7 bases not matched to a gene; V was cut back by 5 bases and J by 5 bases. CDR1 and CDR2 (germline): SEHNR, FQNEAQ (reference sequence). The CDR3 coding sequence is TGTGCCAGCAGCCAGAGCGGGGGTGGGGAGACCCAGTACTTC. Translation gives CASSQSGGGETQYF.

J is TRBJ1-5 and V is TRBV6-5; D is ambiguous. The germline CDR1 and CDR2 sequences are MNHEY and SVGAGI. The CDR3 is made up of 15 amino acids. V was shortened by 5 bases and J by 6 bases, with 17 bases between the two germline ends. CDR3 coding DNA: TGTGCCAGCAGTCCCCCCGAGAGAGCGGGTCAGCCCCAGCATTTT. This encodes CASSPPERAGQPQHF.

The rearrangement joins TRBV30 to TRBJ1-6, with 7 positions matching TRBD1. V was clipped by 0 bases and J by 2 bases; unmatched bases: 7. The CDR3 is made up of 17 amino acids. Germline values: CDR1 GTSNPN, CDR2 SVGIG (reference sequence). In nucleotides, the CDR3 is TGTGCCTGGAGTGTACTAAGGCAGGGGGCCTATAATTCACCCCTCCACTTT. This encodes CAWSVLRQGAYNSPLHF.